The rows below give T cell receptor beta chains drawn from one sample of a study of radiotherapy plus CTLA-4 blockade in lung cancer. The protocol was immunoSEQ multiplex PCR, while the TCRdb copy is restricted to in-frame clones and leaves out a portion. The sample records roughly 60,000 clones, roughly 76% being singletons. The material sequenced was peripheral blood, taken from a patient treated with radiotherapy plus ipilimumab. The receptor source for this set is a human donor with non-small cell lung cancer who had a complete response to radiotherapy plus ipilimumab. The CDR3 runs from the conserved cysteine through the conserved F or W. Fields, in order: CDR3 DNA, CDR3 protein, clone size, V gene, CDR3 length, D gene, J gene. The D gene is left open where the match is weak. Clone size, where shown, is once, few, many, or a class for clones that have expanded.

CDR3 DNA: TGCGCCAGCAGCCAAGCAGGGACAAGGACCTCTAGCACAGATACGCAGTATTTT
CDR3 protein: CASSQAGTRTSSTDTQYF
clone size: .
V gene: TRBV4-1
CDR3 length: 18
D gene: .
J gene: TRBJ2-3

CDR3 DNA: TGTGCCGTAAAGCCCCCCAGCACAGATACGCAGTATTTT
CDR3 protein: CAVKPPSTDTQYF
clone size: .
V gene: TRBV10-3
CDR3 length: 13
D gene: .
J gene: TRBJ2-3

CDR3 DNA: TGTGCCATCAGTGAACAGGGGACCTATGGCTACACCTTC
CDR3 protein: CAISEQGTYGYTF
clone size: few
V gene: TRBV10-3
CDR3 length: 13
D gene: TRBD1
J gene: TRBJ1-2

CDR3 DNA: TGCGCCAGCAGCCAAGGGACAGGGATTTCGCATCAGCCCCAGCATTTT
CDR3 protein: CASSQGTGISHQPQHF
clone size: .
V gene: TRBV4-1
CDR3 length: 16
D gene: TRBD1
J gene: TRBJ1-5

CDR3 DNA: TGCGCCAGCAGCCAAGAGGAGGGATCCTATGGCTACACCTTC
CDR3 protein: CASSQEEGSYGYTF
clone size: .
V gene: TRBV4-3
CDR3 length: 14
D gene: .
J gene: TRBJ1-2

CDR3 DNA: .
CDR3 protein: CASTSIRVGQGASGSPYEQYF
clone size: .
V gene: TRBV21-1
CDR3 length: 21
D gene: .
J gene: TRBJ2-7

CDR3 DNA: TGCGCCAGCAGTGAAGGGACCCCGACTAGAAACAATGAGCAGTTCTTC
CDR3 protein: CASSEGTPTRNNEQFF
clone size: .
V gene: TRBV10-1
CDR3 length: 16
D gene: .
J gene: TRBJ2-1

CDR3 DNA: TGTGCCAGCAGTGGGTGGCAGACAGGGGATGGCTACACCTTC
CDR3 protein: CASSGWQTGDGYTF
clone size: .
V gene: TRBV2
CDR3 length: 14
D gene: TRBD1
J gene: TRBJ1-2

CDR3 DNA: TGTGCCAGCCAACGGGACAGATCTCGCTACACCTTC
CDR3 protein: CASQRDRSRYTF
clone size: few
V gene: TRBV2
CDR3 length: 12
D gene: TRBD1
J gene: TRBJ1-2

CDR3 DNA: TGCGCCAGCAGCTTGGGTTACGGGGGGAGCTCCTATAATTCACCCCTCCACTTT
CDR3 protein: CASSLGYGGSSYNSPLHF
clone size: few
V gene: TRBV5-1
CDR3 length: 18
D gene: .
J gene: TRBJ1-6

CDR3 DNA: TGTGCCAGTAGTAGGGCCTACAGGGTGAGCAATCAGCCCCAGCATTTT
CDR3 protein: CASSRAYRVSNQPQHF
clone size: .
V gene: TRBV19
CDR3 length: 16
D gene: .
J gene: TRBJ1-5

CDR3 DNA: TGTGCCTGGAGTGTAAGGGGTGGAGAGACCCAGTACTTC
CDR3 protein: CAWSVRGGETQYF
clone size: once
V gene: TRBV30
CDR3 length: 13
D gene: .
J gene: TRBJ2-5

CDR3 DNA: TGTGCCAGCAGCTTTCAGACAGAAACTAATGAAAAACTGTTTTTT
CDR3 protein: CASSFQTETNEKLFF
clone size: .
V gene: TRBV5-8
CDR3 length: 15
D gene: .
J gene: TRBJ1-4

CDR3 DNA: TGCGCCAGCAGTGAGTCGATGCTTATGGGCAGGGGAAACACTGAAGCTTTCTTT
CDR3 protein: CASSESMLMGRGNTEAFF
clone size: many
V gene: TRBV10-2
CDR3 length: 18
D gene: .
J gene: TRBJ1-1

CDR3 DNA: TGTGCCAGCAGTGATGGAGTGGGTGAGCAGTTCTTC
CDR3 protein: CASSDGVGEQFF
clone size: .
V gene: TRBV6-1
CDR3 length: 12
D gene: .
J gene: TRBJ2-1

CDR3 DNA: TGTGCCAGCTCACCTGGACAGGGGGGGAACACTGAAGCTTTCTTT
CDR3 protein: CASSPGQGGNTEAFF
clone size: few
V gene: TRBV18
CDR3 length: 15
D gene: TRBD1
J gene: TRBJ1-1

CDR3 DNA: TGTGCCAGCAGTCGCTCCGGGACAGGGACCTACGAGCAGTACTTC
CDR3 protein: CASSRSGTGTYEQYF
clone size: once
V gene: TRBV27
CDR3 length: 15
D gene: TRBD1
J gene: TRBJ2-7

CDR3 DNA: TGTGCCAGCAGCCCACGACAGGGAACAGGGTACGAGCAGTACTTC
CDR3 protein: CASSPRQGTGYEQYF
clone size: .
V gene: TRBV6-1
CDR3 length: 15
D gene: TRBD1
J gene: TRBJ2-7

CDR3 DNA: TGTGCCAGCAGTGTCAGAGAGGGTGGCTCCTACGAGCAGTACTTC
CDR3 protein: CASSVREGGSYEQYF
clone size: .
V gene: TRBV6-5
CDR3 length: 15
D gene: .
J gene: TRBJ2-7

CDR3 DNA: TGTGCCAGCAGCTTAGATCTGGGGGCTTTTGTAAACACTGAAGCTTTCTTT
CDR3 protein: CASSLDLGAFVNTEAFF
clone size: .
V gene: TRBV11-2
CDR3 length: 17
D gene: .
J gene: TRBJ1-1

CDR3 DNA: TGTGCCAGCAGCTTCGGACGGGAGCAAGAGACCCAGTACTTC
CDR3 protein: CASSFGREQETQYF
clone size: .
V gene: TRBV5-6
CDR3 length: 14
D gene: .
J gene: TRBJ2-5

CDR3 DNA: TGTGCCAGCAGCTTCCAGACAGGGATCACCGGGGAGCTGTTTTTT
CDR3 protein: CASSFQTGITGELFF
clone size: once
V gene: TRBV5-5
CDR3 length: 15
D gene: TRBD1
J gene: TRBJ2-2

CDR3 DNA: TGTGCCAGCAGCTGGGACAGGGGTTCCTACGAGCAGTACTTC
CDR3 protein: CASSWDRGSYEQYF
clone size: many
V gene: TRBV6-6
CDR3 length: 14
D gene: TRBD1
J gene: TRBJ2-7

CDR3 DNA: TGTGCCAGCAGTTACACCGAGGAGACCCAGTACTTC
CDR3 protein: CASSYTEETQYF
clone size: .
V gene: TRBV6-5
CDR3 length: 12
D gene: .
J gene: TRBJ2-5

CDR3 DNA: TGTGCCAGTAGTATAGATGCCGGGGTCAGGAGCAATGAGCAGTTCTTC
CDR3 protein: CASSIDAGVRSNEQFF
clone size: .
V gene: TRBV19
CDR3 length: 16
D gene: .
J gene: TRBJ2-1

CDR3 DNA: TGCGCCAGCTCACCGTTCACAGGGAGCGGCTACACCTTC
CDR3 protein: CASSPFTGSGYTF
clone size: .
V gene: TRBV18
CDR3 length: 13
D gene: .
J gene: TRBJ1-2

CDR3 DNA: TGCGCCAGCAGCCCCGGGGGGGACTATAATGAAAAACTGTTTTTT
CDR3 protein: CASSPGGDYNEKLFF
clone size: .
V gene: TRBV4-1
CDR3 length: 15
D gene: .
J gene: TRBJ1-4

CDR3 DNA: TGTGCCAGCAGCCTACTTGGCACAGATACGCAGTATTTT
CDR3 protein: CASSLLGTDTQYF
clone size: .
V gene: TRBV14
CDR3 length: 13
D gene: .
J gene: TRBJ2-3